Given below is one TCR beta chain in context. Original processing methods: How many nucleated cells were present was estimated from reference gene primer amplification. Measured with immunoSEQ multiplex PCR; TCRdb has only the in-frame clones, and not every one. From that table come the V and J calls and clone size; the DNA was used to work out D and trimming. The repertoire holds roughly 240,000 clones, with roughly 85% as singletons. These data originate in a study of blood T cell repertoires in COVID-19. Overall study: The United States, Italy and Spain supplied acute and convalescent COVID-19 samples. From T cells, B-cell-depleted T cells, or PBMCs came the material, which was cDNA or gDNA.

Germline V lookup: CDR1 WNHNN, CDR2 SYGVQD (reference sequence). The CDR3 contains 19 residues. With 2 bases clipped from V and 0 bases from J, the junction kept 10 bases outside the gene matches. V and J are TRBV10-1 and TRBJ1-5; 10 bases are a match to TRBD1. The sequencing sample was made of peripheral blood. The sequence derives from a man aged 50 to 60 with COVID-19, enrolled during active disease. CDR3 nucleotide sequence: TGCGCCAGCAGTGAGCCAGACAGGGGGCCCCCCTTTAGCAATCAGCCCCAGCATTTT. Translation gives CASSEPDRGPPFSNQPQHF.